One and the same sample provided the 10 T cell receptor beta chains below, sequenced in a study of post-analysis software for immune sequencing data. Study conclusions and caveats: About 5 TRBV segments occurring more often in patients than controls included TRBV5-6, TRBV5-1 and TRBV20-1.

What these receptors recognize is not known. TCR beta libraries were prepared from cDNA with unique molecular identifiers. TCRdb used MiXCR to reprocess the PCR reads, holding one entry per CDR3 protein. Of roughly 410,000 distinct CDR3 sequences in the sample, 30% to 45% were seen once. Specimen: blood. The receptor source for this set is a girl under 18 with multiple sclerosis.

The chain has TRBV10-3 and TRBJ1-1; no definite D call. Germline assignment: CDR1 ENHRY and CDR2 SYGVKD. This CDR3 is built from 14 residues. Trimming took 3 bases from V and 2 from J, leaving 10 bases between them. CDR3 DNA: TGTGCCATCAGTGACTCTTGGGGAAACACTGAAGCTTTCTTT. It translates to CAISDSWGNTEAFF.

J is TRBJ2-5 and V is TRBV7-9; tentatively, D is TRBD1 (6 bases). V was shortened by 5 bases and J by 0 bases, with 13 bases between the two germline ends. CDR1 and CDR2 (germline): SEHNR, FQNEAQ (reference sequence). This CDR3 is 15 amino acids long. In DNA, the CDR3 is TGTGCCAGCAGCACAGGGACAAAGTACCAAGAGACCCAGTACTTC. Its protein product is CASSTGTKYQETQYF.

The gene calls are TRBV21-1 and TRBJ1-1; the table's D call of TRBD1 was not tested on the DNA. TRBV21-1 is classified as a pseudogene. The length of the CDR3 is 17 residues. CDR3 loop: CASSKIKGTGMNTEAFF. DNA of the CDR3: TGTGCCAGCAGCAAAATCAAAGGGACAGGAATGAACACTGAAGCTTTCTTT.

This clonotype was seen more than once but under ten times. The V and J genes are TRBV20-1 and TRBJ1-5, with no clear D. There are 12 residues in the CDR3. With 6 bases removed from V and 4 bases from J, the gap between germline ends came to 10 bases. Per the germline V gene, CDR1 is DFQATT and CDR2 is SNEGSKA (reference sequence). The DNA for the CDR3 is TGCAGTGCCCACAGTACAAATCAGCCCCAGCATTTT. Its translation is CSAHSTNQPQHF.

Here the CDR3 reads CASSDLTSGGRYEQYF. The CDR3 DNA reads TGTGCCAGCAGTGACCTGACTAGCGGGGGGAGGTACGAGCAGTACTTC. This sequence joins TRBV2 and TRBJ2-4; the match to TRBD2 covers 13 bases. The assigned J gene may be wrong: the sequence end matches TRBJ2-7 better. CDR1 is SNHLY, CDR2 FYNNEI, per germline. This CDR3 comprises 16 residues.

V is TRBV5-1 and J is TRBJ2-4, with 11 bases aligning to TRBD1. This CDR3 comprises 14 residues. V lost 3 bases, J lost 7 bases, and 3 bases stayed unmatched. Germline CDR1 and CDR2: SGHRS and YFSETQ. This CDR3 is CASSWGTGGNIQYF. The CDR3 region has the DNA TGCGCCAGCAGCTGGGGGACAGGGGGGAACATTCAGTACTTC.

This sequence joins TRBV19 and TRBJ2-5; the D gene is possibly TRBD2 (7 bases). V lost 4 bases, J lost 7 bases, and 16 bases lay in between. CDR3 size: 14 residues. CDR1 is LNHDA, CDR2 SQIVND, per germline (reference sequence). The CDR3 loop is CASSSGGRRGTQYF. The CDR3 DNA reads as TGTGCCAGTAGTAGCGGGGGCCGACGGGGGACCCAGTACTTC.

This clonotype turned up a few times. This sequence joins TRBV5-1 and TRBJ1-6; 9 bases match TRBD1. The CDR3 runs to 15 residues. CDR1 SGHRS and CDR2 YFSETQ come from the germline V gene. V shed 3 bases and J 10 bases; nucleotides not matched to a gene: 8. The CDR3 region is CASSSGTGNSSPLHF. DNA for the CDR3: TGCGCCAGCAGCTCCGGGACAGGGAACAGCTCACCCCTCCACTTT.

The V gene is TRBV5-1, the J gene TRBJ1-1; D gene unclear. The CDR3 length is 13 residues. The V end lost 3 bases, the J end lost 1 base, and 7 bases lay between the germline ends. Looked up from germline, CDR1 is SGHRS and CDR2 is YFSETQ. The CDR3 bases are TGCGCCAGCAGCTGGGCACAGAACACTGAAGCTTTCTTT. This translates into CASSWAQNTEAFF.

A few counts support this clonotype. The chain uses TRBV7-3 and TRBJ2-3; 12 nucleotides line up with TRBD2. This CDR3 comprises 15 residues. Germline assignment: CDR1 SGHTA and CDR2 FQGTGA. V lost 5 bases, J lost 4 bases, and 4 bases stayed unmatched. CDR3 sequence: CASSQTSGGSDTQYF. The CDR3 DNA reads TGTGCCAGCAGCCAGACTAGCGGGGGTTCAGATACGCAGTATTTT.